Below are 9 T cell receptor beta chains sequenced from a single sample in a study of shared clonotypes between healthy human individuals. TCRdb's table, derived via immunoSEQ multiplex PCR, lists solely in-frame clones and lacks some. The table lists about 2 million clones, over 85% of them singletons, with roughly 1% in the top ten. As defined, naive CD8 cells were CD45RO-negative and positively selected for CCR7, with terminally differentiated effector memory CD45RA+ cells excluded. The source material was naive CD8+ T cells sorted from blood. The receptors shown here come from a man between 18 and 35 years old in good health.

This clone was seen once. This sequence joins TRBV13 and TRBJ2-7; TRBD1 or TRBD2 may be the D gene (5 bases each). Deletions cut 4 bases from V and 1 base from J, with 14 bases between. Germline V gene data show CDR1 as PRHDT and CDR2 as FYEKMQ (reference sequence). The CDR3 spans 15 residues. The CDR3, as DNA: TGTGCCAGCAGCTACGGGACCGTACTGTCCTACGAGCAGTACTTC. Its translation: CASSYGTVLSYEQYF.

The CDR3 loop reads CASSLSIGVYGYTF. Written as DNA, the CDR3 is TGTGCCAGCAGTTTATCGATAGGCGTCTATGGCTACACCTTC. The chain is built from TRBV27 and TRBJ1-2; no clear D. Trimming pared 0 bases from V and 4 bases from J, leaving 9 bases between. Germline CDR1 reads MNHEY; CDR2 reads SMNVEV (reference sequence). The CDR3 runs 14 residues.

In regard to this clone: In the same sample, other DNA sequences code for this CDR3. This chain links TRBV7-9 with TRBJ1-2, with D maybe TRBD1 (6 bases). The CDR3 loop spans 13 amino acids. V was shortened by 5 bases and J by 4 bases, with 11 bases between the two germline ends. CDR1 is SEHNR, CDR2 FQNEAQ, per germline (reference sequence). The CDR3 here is CASSLEGGYGYTF. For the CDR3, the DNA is TGTGCCAGCAGCCTGGAAGGGGGCTATGGCTACACCTTC.

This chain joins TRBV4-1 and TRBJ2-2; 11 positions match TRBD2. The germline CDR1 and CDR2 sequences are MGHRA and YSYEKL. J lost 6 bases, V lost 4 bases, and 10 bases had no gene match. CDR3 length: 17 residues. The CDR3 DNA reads TGCGCCAGCAGCCTCTCCTCCGGGACTAGCGGTGCCGGGGAGCTGTTTTTT. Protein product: CASSLSSGTSGAGELFF.

The chain's CDR3 is CASSVETQEQFF. CDR3 coding DNA: TGTGCCAGCAGCGTAGAGACGCAGGAGCAGTTCTTC. The gene calls are TRBV9 and TRBJ2-1; the D is unclear. The CDR3 consists of 12 residues. The germline CDR1 and CDR2 sequences are SGDLS and YYNGEE. Trimming took 0 bases from V and 10 from J, leaving 8 bases between them.

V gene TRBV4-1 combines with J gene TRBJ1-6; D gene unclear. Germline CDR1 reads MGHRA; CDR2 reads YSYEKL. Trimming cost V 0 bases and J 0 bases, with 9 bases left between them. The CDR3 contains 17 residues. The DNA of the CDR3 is TGCGCCAGCAGCCAAGATTCCCGGAGCTCCTATAATTCACCCCTCCACTTT. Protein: CASSQDSRSSYNSPLHF.

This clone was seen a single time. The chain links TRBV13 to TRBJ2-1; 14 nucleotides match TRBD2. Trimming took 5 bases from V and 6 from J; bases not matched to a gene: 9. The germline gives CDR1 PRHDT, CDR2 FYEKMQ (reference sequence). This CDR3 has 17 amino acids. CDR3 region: CASSTRLAGGLGNEQFF. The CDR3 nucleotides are TGTGCCAGCAGCACACGACTAGCGGGGGGGCTTGGCAATGAGCAGTTCTTC.

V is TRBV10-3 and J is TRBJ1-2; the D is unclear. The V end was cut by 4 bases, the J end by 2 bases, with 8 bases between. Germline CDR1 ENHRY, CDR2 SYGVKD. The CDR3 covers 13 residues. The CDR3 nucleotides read TGTGCCATCAGTGCCCCAGGAAACTATGGCTACACCTTC. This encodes CAISAPGNYGYTF.

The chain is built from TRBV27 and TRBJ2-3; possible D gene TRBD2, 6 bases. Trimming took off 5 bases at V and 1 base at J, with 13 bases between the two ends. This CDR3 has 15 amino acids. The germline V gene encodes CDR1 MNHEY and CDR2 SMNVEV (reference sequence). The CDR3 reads CASSPWGVGTDTQYF. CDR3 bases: TGTGCCAGCAGTCCCTGGGGGGTGGGCACAGATACGCAGTATTTT.